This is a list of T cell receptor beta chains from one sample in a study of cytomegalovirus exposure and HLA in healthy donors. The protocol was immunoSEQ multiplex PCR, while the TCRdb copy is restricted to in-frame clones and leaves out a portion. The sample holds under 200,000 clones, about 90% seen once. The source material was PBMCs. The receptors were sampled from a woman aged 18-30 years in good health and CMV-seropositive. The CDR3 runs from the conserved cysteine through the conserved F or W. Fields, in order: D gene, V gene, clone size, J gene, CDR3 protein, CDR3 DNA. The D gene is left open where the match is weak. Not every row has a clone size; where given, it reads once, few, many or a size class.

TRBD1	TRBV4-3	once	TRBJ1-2	CASSQEVRQGHGYTF	TGCGCCAGCAGCCAAGAAGTTCGACAGGGCCATGGCTACACCTTC
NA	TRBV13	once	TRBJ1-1	CASSLTDTFTEAFF	TGTGCCAGCAGCTTAACAGACACCTTCACTGAAGCTTTCTTT
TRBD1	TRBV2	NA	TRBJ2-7	CASSRGQATSYEQYF	TGTGCCAGCAGCAGGGGACAGGCCACCTCCTACGAGCAGTACTTC
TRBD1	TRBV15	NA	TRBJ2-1	CATSRDLQGSDNEQFF	TGTGCCACCAGCAGAGATCTACAGGGGTCAGACAATGAGCAGTTCTTC
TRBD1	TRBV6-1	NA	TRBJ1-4	CASSLDRGGEKLFF	TGTGCCAGCTCCTTAGACAGGGGGGGTGAAAAACTGTTTTTT
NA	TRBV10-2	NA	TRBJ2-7	CASSERGVGEQYF	TGCGCCAGCAGTGAGCGCGGGGTAGGCGAGCAGTACTTC
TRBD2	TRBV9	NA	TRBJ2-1	CASSVEPAGTSGSNEQFF	TGTGCCAGCAGCGTAGAGCCGGCCGGGACTAGCGGGAGTAATGAGCAGTTCTTC
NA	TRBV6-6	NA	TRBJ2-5	CASSYPPGGGETQYF	TGTGCCAGCAGTTACCCCCCCGGCGGTGGTGAGACCCAGTACTTC
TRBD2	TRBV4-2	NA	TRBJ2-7	CASSQEHGGASEQYF	TGTGCCAGCAGCCAAGAGCACGGGGGGGCTTCCGAGCAGTACTTC
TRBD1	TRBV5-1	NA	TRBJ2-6	CASSPAWTGVPGANVLTF	TGCGCCAGCAGCCCCGCTTGGACAGGGGTTCCCGGGGCCAACGTCCTGACTTTC
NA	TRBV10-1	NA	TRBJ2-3	CASGQDTSTDTQYF	TGCGCCAGCGGGCAGGACACGTCCACAGATACGCAGTATTTT
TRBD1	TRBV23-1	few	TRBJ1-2	CASGTGDGYTF	TGCGCCAGCGGGACAGGGGATGGCTACACCTTC
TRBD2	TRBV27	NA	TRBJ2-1	CASSLSGRAPYNEQFF	TGTGCCAGCAGTTTATCGGGGAGGGCCCCCTACAATGAGCAGTTCTTC
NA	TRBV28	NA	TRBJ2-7	CASSGETWASGAFF	NA
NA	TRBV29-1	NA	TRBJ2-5	CSVEVDSEETQYF	TGCAGCGTTGAAGTGGACAGCGAAGAGACCCAGTACTTC
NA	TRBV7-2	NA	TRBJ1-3	CASSPEGHDSGNTIYF	TGTGCCAGCAGCCCTGAAGGACACGACTCTGGAAACACCATATATTTT
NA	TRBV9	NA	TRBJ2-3	CASSVDPGVSDTQYF	TGTGCCAGCAGCGTAGACCCGGGAGTCAGCGATACGCAGTATTTT
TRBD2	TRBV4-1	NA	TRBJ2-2	CASSQPTSGSAGELFF	TGCGCCAGCAGCCAACCGACTAGCGGGAGTGCCGGGGAGCTGTTTTTT
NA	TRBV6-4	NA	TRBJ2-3	CARDFTGRDTQYF	TGTGCCAGAGATTTTACAGGGCGAGATACGCAGTATTTT
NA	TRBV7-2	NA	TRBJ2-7	CASSLVATGKLYEQYF	TGTGCCAGCAGCTTGGTGGCCACAGGTAAACTCTACGAGCAGTACTTC
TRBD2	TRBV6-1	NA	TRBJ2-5	CASSERVAGLGETQYF	TGTGCCAGCAGTGAGAGGGTAGCGGGGTTGGGGGAGACCCAGTACTTC
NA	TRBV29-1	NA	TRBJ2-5	CSDIEPSGETQYF	TGCAGCGACATAGAACCCTCAGGAGAGACCCAGTACTTC
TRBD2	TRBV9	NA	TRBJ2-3	CASSPWTSGPSTDTQYF	TGTGCCAGCAGCCCATGGACTAGCGGGCCTAGCACAGATACGCAGTATTTT
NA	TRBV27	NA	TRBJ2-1	CASSFSPYNEQFF	TGTGCCAGCAGTTTCTCTCCCTACAATGAGCAGTTCTTC
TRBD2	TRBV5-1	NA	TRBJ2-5	CASSGARGGWETQYF	TGCGCCAGCAGCGGGGCCCGGGGGGGCTGGGAGACCCAGTACTTC
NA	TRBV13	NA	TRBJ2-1	CASSLGGGNEQFF	TGTGCCAGCAGCTTAGGCGGGGGCAATGAGCAGTTCTTC
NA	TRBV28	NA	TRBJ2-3	CASSRSSDSTDTQYF	TGTGCCAGCAGCCGCTCTAGCGATAGCACAGATACGCAGTATTTT
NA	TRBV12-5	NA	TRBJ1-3	CASGTGGSGNTIYF	TGTGCTAGTGGCACGGGGGGTTCTGGAAACACCATATATTTT
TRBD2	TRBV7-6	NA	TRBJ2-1	CASSPPAGGSDEQFF	TGTGCCAGCAGCCCACCAGCGGGGGGTAGTGATGAGCAGTTCTTC
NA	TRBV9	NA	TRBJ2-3	CASSVGTLSHDTQYF	TGTGCCAGCAGCGTAGGGACACTGTCACACGATACGCAGTATTTT
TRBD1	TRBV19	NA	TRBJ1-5	CASSDRGYQPQHF	TGTGCCAGTAGCGACAGGGGGTATCAGCCCCAGCATTTT
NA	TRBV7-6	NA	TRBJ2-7	CASSSSGSVVGEQYF	TGTGCCAGCAGCTCTTCCGGGAGCGTAGTAGGCGAGCAGTACTTC
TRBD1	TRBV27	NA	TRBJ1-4	CASSLLGTGSVEKLFF	TGTGCCAGCAGTCTGCTAGGGACAGGGAGTGTTGAAAAACTGTTTTTT
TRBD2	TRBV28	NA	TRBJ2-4	CASSPSGTLAKNIQYF	TGTGCCAGCAGCCCAAGCGGGACTCTCGCCAAAAACATTCAGTACTTC
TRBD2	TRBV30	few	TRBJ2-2	CAWSVGLDTGELFF	TGTGCCTGGAGTGTGGGACTAGACACCGGGGAGCTGTTTTTT
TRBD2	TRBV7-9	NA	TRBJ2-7	CASSTTLGLAGLHEQYF	TGTGCCAGCAGCACAACCCTGGGACTAGCGGGATTACACGAGCAGTACTTC
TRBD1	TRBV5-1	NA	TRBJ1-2	CASSSDRVSYGYTF	TGCGCCAGCAGCTCGGACAGGGTTTCATATGGCTACACCTTC
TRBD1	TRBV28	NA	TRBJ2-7	CASRSPPRTGNYEQYF	TGTGCCAGCAGATCACCACCCAGGACAGGAAACTACGAGCAGTACTTC
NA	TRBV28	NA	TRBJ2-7	CASSWWGSSAPSYEQYF	TGTGCCAGCAGTTGGTGGGGATCTAGCGCACCCTCCTACGAGCAGTACTTC
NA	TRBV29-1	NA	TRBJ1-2	CSVGVLADYGYTF	TGCAGCGTTGGAGTCCTCGCCGATTATGGCTACACCTTC
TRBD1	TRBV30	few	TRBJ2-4	CAWSVLQGAVLAKNIQYF	TGTGCCTGGAGTGTACTGCAGGGGGCCGTACTAGCCAAAAACATTCAGTACTTC
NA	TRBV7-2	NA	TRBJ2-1	CASSLSRDNEQFF	TGTGCCAGCAGCTTGAGCAGGGACAATGAGCAGTTCTTC
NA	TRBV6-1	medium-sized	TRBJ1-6	CASGREGDNSPLHF	TGTGCCAGCGGTAGGGAGGGGGATAATTCACCCCTCCACTTT
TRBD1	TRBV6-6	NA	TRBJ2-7	CASSYGQARGYEQYF	TGTGCCAGCAGTTACGGACAGGCTAGGGGCTACGAGCAGTACTTC
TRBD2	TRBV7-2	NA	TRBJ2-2	CASSLRPSGRAANTGELFF	TGTGCCAGCAGCTTACGGCCTAGCGGGAGGGCAGCGAACACCGGGGAGCTGTTTTTT